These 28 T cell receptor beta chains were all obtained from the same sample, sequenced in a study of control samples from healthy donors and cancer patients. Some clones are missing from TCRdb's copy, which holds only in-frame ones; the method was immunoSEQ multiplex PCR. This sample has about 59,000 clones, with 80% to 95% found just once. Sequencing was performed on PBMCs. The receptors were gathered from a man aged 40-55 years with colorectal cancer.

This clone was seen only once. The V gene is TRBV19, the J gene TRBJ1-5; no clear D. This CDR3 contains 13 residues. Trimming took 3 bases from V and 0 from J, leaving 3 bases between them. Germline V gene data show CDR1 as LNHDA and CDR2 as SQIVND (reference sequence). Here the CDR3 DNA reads TGTGCCAGTAGTATTACTAGCAATCAGCCCCAGCATTTT. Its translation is CASSITSNQPQHF.

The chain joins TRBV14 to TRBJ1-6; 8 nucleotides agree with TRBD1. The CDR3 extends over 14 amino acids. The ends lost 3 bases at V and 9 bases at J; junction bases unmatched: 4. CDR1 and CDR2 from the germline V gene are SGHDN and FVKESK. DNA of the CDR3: TGTGCCAGCAGCCAGACAGGGGTCAGTTCACCCCTCCACTTT. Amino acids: CASSQTGVSSPLHF.

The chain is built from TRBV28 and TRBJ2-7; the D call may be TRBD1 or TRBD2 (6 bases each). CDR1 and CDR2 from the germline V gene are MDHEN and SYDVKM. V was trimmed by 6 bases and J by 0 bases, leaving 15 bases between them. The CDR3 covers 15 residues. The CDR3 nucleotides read TGTGCCAGCAGCATGCCCGGGGGCGTCTCCTACGAGCAGTACTTC. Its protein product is CASSMPGGVSYEQYF.

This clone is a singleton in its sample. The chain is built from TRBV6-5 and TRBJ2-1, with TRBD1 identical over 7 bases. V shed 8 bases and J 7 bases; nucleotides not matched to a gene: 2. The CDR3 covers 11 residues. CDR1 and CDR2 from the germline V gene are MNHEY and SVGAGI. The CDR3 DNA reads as TGTGCCAGCCAACAGGGGAATGAGCAGTTCTTC. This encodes CASQQGNEQFF.

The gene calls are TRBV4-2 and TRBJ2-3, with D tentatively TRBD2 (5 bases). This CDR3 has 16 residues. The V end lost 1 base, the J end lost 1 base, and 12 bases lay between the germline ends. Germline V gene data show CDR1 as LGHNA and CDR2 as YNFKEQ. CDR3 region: CASSQGRTGGTDTQYF. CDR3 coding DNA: TGTGCCAGCAGCCAAGGAAGGACTGGAGGCACAGATACGCAGTATTTT.

CDR3 sequence: CASSQRQGAKQAGYTF. The DNA for the CDR3 is TGTGCCAGCAGCCAGAGACAGGGGGCCAAGCAGGCCGGCTACACCTTC. The genes are TRBV5-4 and TRBJ1-2; 10 positions match TRBD1. CDR3 length: 16 residues. Germline values: CDR1 SGHNT, CDR2 YYREEE (reference sequence). With V trimmed by 4 bases and J by 8 bases, 14 bases remained unmatched.

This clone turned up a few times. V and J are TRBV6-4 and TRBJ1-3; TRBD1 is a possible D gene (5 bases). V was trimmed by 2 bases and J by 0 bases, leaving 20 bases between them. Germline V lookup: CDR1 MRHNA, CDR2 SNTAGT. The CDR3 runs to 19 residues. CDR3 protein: CASSDDQRGRRGSGNTIYF. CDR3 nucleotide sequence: TGTGCCAGCAGTGACGACCAACGGGGTAGGAGGGGCTCTGGAAACACCATATATTTT.

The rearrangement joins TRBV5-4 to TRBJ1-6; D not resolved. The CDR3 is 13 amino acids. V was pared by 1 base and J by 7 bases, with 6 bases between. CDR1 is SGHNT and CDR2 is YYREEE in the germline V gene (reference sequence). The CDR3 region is CASSLWENSPLHF. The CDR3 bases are TGTGCCAGCAGCTTGTGGGAAAATTCACCCCTCCACTTT.

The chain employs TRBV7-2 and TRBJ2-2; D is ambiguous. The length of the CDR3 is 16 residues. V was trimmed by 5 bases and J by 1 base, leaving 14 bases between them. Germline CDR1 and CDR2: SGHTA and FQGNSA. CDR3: CASSPSPNQNTGELFF. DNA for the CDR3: TGTGCCAGCAGCCCCTCACCTAATCAGAACACCGGGGAGCTGTTTTTT. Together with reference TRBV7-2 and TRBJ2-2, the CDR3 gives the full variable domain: GAGVSQSPSNKVTEKGKDVELRCDPISGHTALYWYRQSLGQGLEFLIYFQGNSAPDKSGLPSDRFSAERTGGSVSTLTIQRTQQEDSAVYLCASSPSPNQNTGELFFGEGSRLTVL.

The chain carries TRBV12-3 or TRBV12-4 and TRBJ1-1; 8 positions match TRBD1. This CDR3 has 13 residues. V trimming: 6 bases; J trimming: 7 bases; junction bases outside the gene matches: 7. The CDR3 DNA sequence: TGTGCCAGCAGCACCGACAGGGGCTTTGAAGCTTTCTTT. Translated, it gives CASSTDRGFEAFF.

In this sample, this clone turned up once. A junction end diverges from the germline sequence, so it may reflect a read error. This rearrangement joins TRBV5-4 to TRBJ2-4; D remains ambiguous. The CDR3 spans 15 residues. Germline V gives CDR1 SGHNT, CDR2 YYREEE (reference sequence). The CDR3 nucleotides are TGTGCCAGCAGCTCAAAGGATTCGGACGATCTAACAAGGGACTTC. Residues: CASSSKDSDDLTRDF.

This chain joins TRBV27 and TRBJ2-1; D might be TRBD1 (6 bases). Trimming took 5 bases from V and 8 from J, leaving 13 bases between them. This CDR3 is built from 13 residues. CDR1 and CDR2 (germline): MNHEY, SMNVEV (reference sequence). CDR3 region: CASSADSLYEQFF. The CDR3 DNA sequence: TGTGCCAGCAGTGCGGACAGCCTCTATGAGCAGTTCTTC.

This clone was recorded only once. The CDR3 protein is CASSQIQQGAIYGYTF. As DNA, the CDR3 is TGTGCCAGCAGCCAAATTCAACAGGGGGCCATCTATGGCTACACCTTC. This chain links TRBV5-6 with TRBJ1-2, with 9 bases lining up with TRBD1. The germline V gene has CDR1 SGHDT and CDR2 YYEEEE. V was clipped by 4 bases and J by 4 bases; unmatched bases: 11. The CDR3 consists of 16 residues.

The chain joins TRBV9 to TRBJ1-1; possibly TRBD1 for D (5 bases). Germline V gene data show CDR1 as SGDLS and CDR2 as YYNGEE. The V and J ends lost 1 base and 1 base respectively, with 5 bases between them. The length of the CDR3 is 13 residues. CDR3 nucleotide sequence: TGTGCCAGCAGCGTAACAGGGAACACTGAAGCTTTCTTT. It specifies CASSVTGNTEAFF.

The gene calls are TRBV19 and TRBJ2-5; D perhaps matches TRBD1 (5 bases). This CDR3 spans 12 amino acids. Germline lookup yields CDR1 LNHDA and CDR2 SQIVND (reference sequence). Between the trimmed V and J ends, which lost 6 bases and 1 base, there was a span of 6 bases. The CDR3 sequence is CASSTGQETQYF. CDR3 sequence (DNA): TGTGCCAGTAGCACAGGCCAAGAGACCCAGTACTTC.

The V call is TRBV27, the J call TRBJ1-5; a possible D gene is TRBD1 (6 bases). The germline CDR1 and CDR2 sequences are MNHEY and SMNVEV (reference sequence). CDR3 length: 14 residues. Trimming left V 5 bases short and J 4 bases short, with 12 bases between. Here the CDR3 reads CASSLGGLNQPQHF. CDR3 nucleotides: TGTGCCAGCAGTCTAGGGGGGCTAAATCAGCCCCAGCATTTT.

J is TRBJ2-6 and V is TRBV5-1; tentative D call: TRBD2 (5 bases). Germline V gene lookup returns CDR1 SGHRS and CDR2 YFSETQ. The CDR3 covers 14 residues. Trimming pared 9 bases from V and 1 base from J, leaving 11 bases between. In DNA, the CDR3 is TGCGCCACCTCGGAGGTATCTGGGGCCAACGTCCTGACTTTC. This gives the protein CATSEVSGANVLTF.

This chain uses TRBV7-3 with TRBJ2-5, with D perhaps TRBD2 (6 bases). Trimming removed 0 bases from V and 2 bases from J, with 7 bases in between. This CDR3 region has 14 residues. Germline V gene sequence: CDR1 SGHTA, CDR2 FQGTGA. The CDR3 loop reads CASSLTRGQETQYF. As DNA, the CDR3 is TGTGCCAGCAGCTTAACTCGGGGGCAAGAGACCCAGTACTTC.

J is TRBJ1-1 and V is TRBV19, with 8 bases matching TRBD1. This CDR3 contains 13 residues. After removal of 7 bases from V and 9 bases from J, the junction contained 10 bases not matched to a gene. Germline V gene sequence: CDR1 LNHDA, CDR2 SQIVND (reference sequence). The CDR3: CASMEGTGRKAFF. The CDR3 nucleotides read TGTGCCAGTATGGAGGGGACAGGACGTAAAGCTTTCTTT.

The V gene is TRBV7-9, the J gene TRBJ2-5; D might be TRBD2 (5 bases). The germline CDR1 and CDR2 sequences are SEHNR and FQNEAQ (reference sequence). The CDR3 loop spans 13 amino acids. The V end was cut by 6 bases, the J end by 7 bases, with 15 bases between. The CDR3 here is CASRGELERTQYF. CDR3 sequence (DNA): TGTGCCAGCAGGGGAGAACTAGAACGGACCCAGTACTTC.

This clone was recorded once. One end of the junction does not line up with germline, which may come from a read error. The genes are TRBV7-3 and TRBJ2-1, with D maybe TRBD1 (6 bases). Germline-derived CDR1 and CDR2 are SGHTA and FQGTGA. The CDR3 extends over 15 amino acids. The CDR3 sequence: CASSVTGISYNEQFF. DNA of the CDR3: TGTGCCAGCAGCGTAACAGGGATCTCCTACAATGAGCAGTTCTTC.

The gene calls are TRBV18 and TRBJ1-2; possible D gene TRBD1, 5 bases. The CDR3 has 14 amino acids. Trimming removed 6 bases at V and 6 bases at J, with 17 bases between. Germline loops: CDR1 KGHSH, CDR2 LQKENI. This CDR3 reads CASSPVGQGDGYTF. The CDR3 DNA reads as TGTGCCAGCTCGCCGGTAGGGCAGGGTGATGGCTACACCTTC.

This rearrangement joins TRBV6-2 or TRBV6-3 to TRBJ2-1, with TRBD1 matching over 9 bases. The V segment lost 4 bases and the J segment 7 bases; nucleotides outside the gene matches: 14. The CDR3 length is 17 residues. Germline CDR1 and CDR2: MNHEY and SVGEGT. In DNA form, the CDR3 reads TGTGCCAGCAGTTCAATCGCCGGGACAGGGTTAGGGAATGAGCAGTTCTTC. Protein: CASSSIAGTGLGNEQFF.

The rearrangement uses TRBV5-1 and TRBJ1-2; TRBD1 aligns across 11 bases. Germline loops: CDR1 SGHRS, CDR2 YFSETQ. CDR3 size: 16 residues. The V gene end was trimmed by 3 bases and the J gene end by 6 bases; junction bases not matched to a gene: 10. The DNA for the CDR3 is TGCGCCAGCAGCTCGGGTCAAGGACAGGGGGCGGATGGCTACACCTTC. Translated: CASSSGQGQGADGYTF.

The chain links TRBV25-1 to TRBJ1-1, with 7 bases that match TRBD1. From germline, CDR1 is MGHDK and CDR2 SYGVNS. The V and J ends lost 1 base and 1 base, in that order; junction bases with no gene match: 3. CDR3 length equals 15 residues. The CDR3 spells CASSELGDRNTEAFF. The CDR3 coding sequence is TGTGCCAGCAGTGAATTAGGGGACAGGAACACTGAAGCTTTCTTT.

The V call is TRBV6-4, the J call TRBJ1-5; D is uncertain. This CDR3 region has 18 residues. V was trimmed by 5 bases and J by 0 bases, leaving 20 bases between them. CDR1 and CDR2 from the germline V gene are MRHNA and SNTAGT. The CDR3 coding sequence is TGTGCCAGCAGTACCATACCCGGGTCCTTCTATAGCAATCAGCCCCAGCATTTT. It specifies CASSTIPGSFYSNQPQHF.

The CDR3 reads CASSTRTGGNEKLFF. As DNA, the CDR3 is TGTGCCAGCAGTACCCGGACAGGCGGGAATGAAAAACTGTTTTTT. V gene TRBV5-4 combines with J gene TRBJ1-4; TRBD1 matches at 7 bases. V was clipped by 5 bases and J by 5 bases; unmatched bases: 9. This CDR3 comprises 15 residues. CDR1 is SGHNT, CDR2 YYREEE, per germline (reference sequence).

CDR3 bases: TGTGCCAGCAGCCTACCACTAGCGGGGGGGTACAATGAGCAGTTCTTC. Amino acids: CASSLPLAGGYNEQFF. The V and J genes are TRBV5-5 and TRBJ2-1, with 13 bases aligning to TRBD2. Germline V gene lookup returns CDR1 SGHKS and CDR2 YYEKEE (reference sequence). The CDR3 contains 16 residues. Trimming at V came to 4 bases and at J to 4 bases, leaving 5 bases not matched to a gene.